This passage covers 8 T cell receptor beta chains from one sample sequenced in a study of OX40 agonist ivuxolimab in advanced cancers. The method was immunoSEQ multiplex PCR; TCRdb's version includes in-frame clones alone and lacks a portion of them. The profile shows just under 80,000 clones, approximately 85% of them singletons. Sequenced material: CD4+ or CD8+ T cells sorted from blood, taken in a trial of the OX40 agonist ivuxolimab. Every receptor here comes from an adult with an advanced solid tumor such as melanoma, head and neck, liver or kidney cancer.

The chain uses TRBV6-6 and TRBJ2-7; D is perhaps TRBD1 (6 bases). Germline values: CDR1 MNHNY, CDR2 SVGAGI (reference sequence). Trimming left V 6 bases short and J 0 bases short, with 9 bases between. The CDR3 sequence is 13 residues long. The CDR3 spells CASRNRDSYEQYF. DNA of the CDR3: TGTGCCAGCAGAAACAGGGACTCCTACGAGCAGTACTTC.

The V gene is TRBV19, the J gene TRBJ1-5; 7 nucleotides agree with TRBD1. CDR1 and CDR2 (germline): LNHDA, SQIVND (reference sequence). Trimming cost V 9 bases and J 2 bases; bases outside gene matches: 10. The CDR3 length is 15 residues. The DNA for the CDR3 is TGTGCCAGCCGGGAGGGACAGATAGGCAATCAGCCCCAGCATTTT. Residues: CASREGQIGNQPQHF.

This rearrangement joins TRBV13 to TRBJ2-2; D is uncertain. CDR1 is PRHDT, CDR2 FYEKMQ, per germline (reference sequence). V was clipped by 1 base and J by 5 bases, with 14 bases between them. CDR3 length: 16 residues. CDR3 sequence (DNA): TGTGCCAGCAGCTTAGACGGACCGGTACGGACCGGGGAGCTGTTTTTT. It translates to CASSLDGPVRTGELFF.

V is TRBV2 and J is TRBJ1-3; 8 bases align to TRBD1. Germline CDR1 reads SNHLY; CDR2 reads FYNNEI. V shed 4 bases, J shed 3 bases, and the junction held 8 bases outside the gene matches. This CDR3 has 16 residues. CDR3 loop: CASSVLLTGVGNTIYF. The CDR3 bases are TGTGCCAGCAGTGTTCTTCTGACAGGGGTTGGAAACACCATATATTTT.

V and J are TRBV5-1 and TRBJ2-7; perhaps TRBD2 as D (5 bases). The CDR3 spans 13 residues. Germline CDR1 and CDR2: SGHRS and YFSETQ. With 2 bases removed from V and 3 bases from J, the gap between germline ends came to 9 bases. In DNA, the CDR3 is TGCGCCAGCAGCTTCGGACTTAGCTACGAGCAGTACTTC. Amino acid sequence: CASSFGLSYEQYF.

The V call is TRBV27, the J call TRBJ2-6; tentative D call: TRBD2 (6 bases). From germline, CDR1 is MNHEY and CDR2 SMNVEV (reference sequence). V lost 7 bases and J 2 bases, leaving 18 bases between the germline ends. The CDR3 is 17 residues long. The CDR3 region has the DNA TGTGCCAGCACCTCTATTGATGGGGAGGCTGGGGCCAACGTCCTGACTTTC. This sequence encodes CASTSIDGEAGANVLTF.

This clone is a singleton in its sample. CDR3 sequence: CASSLGLAGGGANVLTF. CDR3 sequence (DNA): TGTGCCAGCAGCCTAGGACTAGCGGGAGGTGGGGCCAACGTCCTGACTTTC. The rearrangement joins TRBV5-4 to TRBJ2-6; 14 positions match TRBD2. J was trimmed by 3 bases and V by 4 bases; bases with no gene match: 3. Per the germline V gene, CDR1 is SGHNT and CDR2 is YYREEE (reference sequence). The CDR3 has 17 residues. Full variable domain (missing parts from reference TRBV5-4 and TRBJ2-6): ETGVTQSPTHLIKTRGQQVTLRCSSQSGHNTVSWYQQALGQGPQFIFQYYREEENGRGNFPPRFSGLQFPNYSSELNVNALELDDSALYLCASSLGLAGGGANVLTFGAGSRLTVL.

The chain combines TRBV5-4 with TRBJ2-3, with TRBD2 as a possible D gene (6 bases). V lost 3 bases and J lost 2, with 10 bases in between. The germline CDR1 and CDR2 sequences are SGHNT and YYREEE (reference sequence). The CDR3 runs 14 residues. The CDR3 reads CASSYIAATDTQYF. In DNA, the CDR3 is TGTGCCAGCAGCTACATAGCGGCCACAGATACGCAGTATTTT.